This is a list of T cell receptor beta chains from one sample in a study of cytomegalovirus exposure and HLA in healthy donors. Produced via immunoSEQ multiplex PCR; TCRdb's table is partial and in-frame only. This sample has approximately 150,000 clones; under 85% occur once, and the top ten carry around 4.9%. Sample: PBMCs. These receptors were taken from a man aged 18 to 35 in good health and CMV-seronegative. Both conserved end residues are part of each CDR3. The D gene is left open where the match is weak. The size of a clone is reported for some rows only, either as once, few or many, or as a class for expanded clones.

v_call,clone_size,d_call,j_call,cdr3_aa,cdr3_nt
TRBV28,few,-,TRBJ2-1,CASSLSGNEQFF,TGTGCCAGCAGTTTGAGTGGCAATGAGCAGTTCTTC
TRBV7-9,-,-,TRBJ2-1,CASSLEPPRRNNEQFF,TGTGCCAGCAGCTTAGAGCCTCCACGGAGAAACAATGAGCAGTTCTTC
TRBV9,-,-,TRBJ1-1,CASSLGGPWDTEAFF,TGTGCCAGCAGCCTCGGGGGGCCCTGGGACACTGAAGCTTTCTTT
TRBV19,-,TRBD1,TRBJ1-6,CASTQGATYNSPLHF,TGTGCCAGCACACAGGGGGCGACCTATAATTCACCCCTCCACTTT
TRBV12-5,-,TRBD1,TRBJ2-7,CASGLTGGNEQYF,TGTGCTAGTGGTTTGACAGGGGGAAACGAGCAGTACTTC
TRBV6-6,-,TRBD1,TRBJ2-1,CASSYLGTGGYNEQFF,TGTGCCAGCAGTTACTTGGGGACAGGGGGCTACAATGAGCAGTTCTTC
TRBV7-8,-,-,TRBJ1-6,CASSLLRHNNSPLHF,TGTGCCAGCAGCTTATTAAGACATAATAATTCACCCCTCCACTTT
TRBV28,-,-,TRBJ2-7,CASSPTVTYEQYF,TGTGCCAGCAGTCCGACTGTTACCTACGAGCAGTACTTC
TRBV4-1,-,TRBD2,TRBJ2-1,CASSQEGGRANEQFF,TGCGCCAGCAGCCAAGAGGGGGGGAGGGCCAATGAGCAGTTCTTC
TRBV19,few,-,TRBJ2-2,CASSIRSTNTGELFF,TGTGCCAGTAGTATTCGAAGCACGAACACCGGGGAGCTGTTTTTT
TRBV28,-,-,TRBJ2-3,CASSFGSIAIADTQYF,TGTGCCAGCAGTTTCGGGAGTATCGCTATCGCAGATACGCAGTATTTT
TRBV28,-,TRBD1,TRBJ2-7,CASRASDRDEQYF,TGTGCCAGCAGGGCCTCAGACAGGGACGAGCAGTACTTC
TRBV6-1,-,-,TRBJ1-1,CATKGYGGDTEAFF,TGTGCCACCAAGGGGTACGGTGGCGACACTGAAGCTTTCTTT
TRBV10-3,-,TRBD1,TRBJ1-5,CAISETGVQPQHF,TGTGCCATCAGTGAGACAGGGGTTCAGCCCCAGCATTTT
TRBV10-2,-,TRBD2,TRBJ2-3,CASSDTMTGTSLGTQYF,TGCGCCAGCAGTGATACGATGACCGGGACTAGCCTGGGTACGCAGTATTTT
TRBV19,once,-,TRBJ2-3,CASSILTAGDTQYF,TGTGCCAGTAGTATATTGACAGCGGGAGATACGCAGTATTTT
TRBV4-3,-,TRBD2,TRBJ2-5,CASSQNSGTETQYF,TGCGCCAGCAGCCAAAATAGCGGGACCGAGACCCAGTACTTC
TRBV6-5,-,TRBD1,TRBJ1-5,CASRLTGVSQPQHF,TGTGCCAGCAGATTGACAGGGGTAAGTCAGCCCCAGCATTTT
TRBV28,-,TRBD1,TRBJ2-2,CASMGQGDTGELFF,TGTGCCAGTATGGGGCAGGGGGACACCGGGGAGCTGTTTTTT
TRBV6-6,-,-,TRBJ2-5,CASSYVAVQETQYF,TGTGCCAGCAGTTACGTAGCGGTTCAAGAGACCCAGTACTTC
TRBV7-9,-,-,TRBJ1-3,CSSSLGGQLAGNTIYF,TGTTCCAGCAGCTTAGGAGGGCAACTGGCTGGAAACACCATATATTTT
TRBV2,-,TRBD2,TRBJ2-5,CASRRLAGGPETQYF,TGTGCCAGCAGAAGACTAGCGGGGGGGCCAGAGACCCAGTACTTC
TRBV5-1,few,-,TRBJ1-2,CASSLGPTGNYGYTF,TGCGCCAGCAGCTTGGGACCGACAGGCAACTATGGCTACACCTTC
TRBV10-1,-,-,TRBJ2-2,CASSESTGANTGELFF,TGCGCCAGCAGTGAGTCGACTGGGGCCAACACCGGGGAGCTGTTTTTT
TRBV30,-,TRBD1,TRBJ1-1,CAWGRDRGFEAFF,TGTGCCTGGGGCCGGGACAGAGGCTTTGAAGCTTTCTTT
TRBV5-1,-,-,TRBJ2-1,CASSLSGSYNEQFF,TGCGCCAGCAGCTTAAGCGGGTCCTACAATGAGCAGTTCTTC
TRBV25-1,-,TRBD1,TRBJ2-1,CASSDHGTGSGSTIEQFF,TGTGCCAGCAGTGATCACGGGACAGGGTCGGGTTCTACGATTGAGCAGTTCTTC
TRBV14,-,-,TRBJ1-2,CASSQFYRQGRDGYGYTF,TGTGCCAGCAGCCAGTTTTATCGTCAGGGGAGGGATGGCTATGGCTACACCTTC
TRBV5-4,-,-,TRBJ2-3,CASSRGSQYF,TGTGCCAGCAGCAGGGGATCGCAGTATTTT
TRBV4-1,many,TRBD2,TRBJ2-7,CASSQASGRPYEQYF,TGCGCCAGCAGCCAAGCTAGCGGGAGACCCTACGAGCAGTACTTC
TRBV18,-,TRBD2,TRBJ2-1,CASSHLSGVARSYNEQFF,TGTGCCAGCTCCCACCTAAGCGGGGTGGCCCGCTCCTACAATGAGCAGTTCTTC
TRBV12-5,-,TRBD1,TRBJ1-3,CASGPGQALGSGNTIYF,TGTGCTAGTGGCCCGGGACAGGCTTTAGGCTCTGGAAACACCATATATTTT
TRBV2,-,-,TRBJ2-5,CASKAREVETQYF,TGTGCCAGCAAGGCCAGGGAAGTTGAGACCCAGTACTTC
TRBV6-5,-,-,TRBJ1-3,CASRPQAGAGNTIYF,TGTGCCAGCAGACCCCAGGCGGGGGCCGGAAACACCATATATTTT
TRBV6-6,-,TRBD1,TRBJ2-7,CASGPRDRASYEQYF,TGTGCCAGCGGACCCCGGGACAGGGCCTCCTACGAGCAGTACTTC
TRBV18,-,-,TRBJ2-3,CASSRLQGDTQYF,TGTGCCAGCTCACGACTTCAGGGTGATACGCAGTATTTT
TRBV28,-,-,TRBJ2-1,CASSFERRTGKQFF,TGTGCCAGCAGTTTCGAGCGCCGAACGGGTAAGCAGTTCTTC
TRBV5-5,-,TRBD1,TRBJ2-1,CASSLGSGQINEQFF,TGTGCCAGCAGCTTGGGCTCGGGACAGATCAATGAGCAGTTCTTC
TRBV2,-,-,TRBJ1-2,CASMSTDRNYGYTF,TGTGCCAGCATGAGTACTGACAGGAACTATGGCTACACCTTC